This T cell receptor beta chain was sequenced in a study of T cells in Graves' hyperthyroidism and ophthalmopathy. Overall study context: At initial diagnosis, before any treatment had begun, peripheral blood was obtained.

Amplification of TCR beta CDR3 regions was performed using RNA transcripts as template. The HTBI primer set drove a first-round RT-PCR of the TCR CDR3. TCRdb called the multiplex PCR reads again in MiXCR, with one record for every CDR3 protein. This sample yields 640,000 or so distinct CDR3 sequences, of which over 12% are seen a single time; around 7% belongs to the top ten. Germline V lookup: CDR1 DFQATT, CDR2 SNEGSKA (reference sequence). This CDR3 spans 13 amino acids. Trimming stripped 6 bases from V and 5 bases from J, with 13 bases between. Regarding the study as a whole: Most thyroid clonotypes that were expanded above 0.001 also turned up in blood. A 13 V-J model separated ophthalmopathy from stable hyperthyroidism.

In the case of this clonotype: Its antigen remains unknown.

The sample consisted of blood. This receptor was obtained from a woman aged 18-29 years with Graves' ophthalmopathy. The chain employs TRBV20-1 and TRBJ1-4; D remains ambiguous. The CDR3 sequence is CSAEAEKNEKLFF. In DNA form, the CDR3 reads TGCAGTGCCGAGGCAGAGAAGAATGAAAAACTGTTTTTT.